A single sample is the source of the 26 T cell receptor beta chains below, sequenced in a study of identical twins. A single record per CDR3 protein comes from TCRdb applying MiXCR to the 5' RACE reads. The sample has hundreds of thousands of distinct CDR3 sequences, around 12% seen once; the top ten hold around 1.5%. The sample was also linked to a second study, of yellow fever vaccine responses in identical twins.

Sequencing was performed on PBMCs. All receptors derive from a woman aged 18 to 35 in good health.

There are a few counts of this clonotype. V and J are TRBV6-5 and TRBJ2-7, with 8 nucleotides matching TRBD1. This CDR3 is 15 amino acids long. V lost 0 bases, J lost 3 bases, and 4 bases stayed unmatched. Germline V gene sequence: CDR1 MNHEY, CDR2 SVGAGI. The CDR3 region is CASSYSTQGGYEQYF. The CDR3 coding sequence is TGTGCCAGCAGTTACTCGACACAGGGGGGCTACGAGCAGTACTTC.

This clonotype occurred many times. V and J are TRBV5-1 and TRBJ1-4; TRBD1 aligns across 9 bases. Trimming took 4 bases from V and 4 from J; bases not matched to a gene: 2. The CDR3 sequence is 14 residues long. Germline lookup yields CDR1 SGHRS and CDR2 YFSETQ. The CDR3 nucleotides are TGCGCCAGCAGCCTGACAGGGGGTAATGAAAAACTGTTTTTT. This codes for CASSLTGGNEKLFF.

This clonotype turned up a few times. This chain links TRBV15 with TRBJ2-7; TRBD1 or TRBD2 may be the D gene (5 bases each). This CDR3 is 15 amino acids long. The ends were cut back, 1 base at V and 0 bases at J, with 10 bases in the middle. Germline loops: CDR1 LNHNV, CDR2 YYDKDF (reference sequence). The CDR3 sequence is CATSRGGAGSYEQYF. The CDR3 coding sequence is TGTGCCACCAGCAGAGGAGGGGCAGGCTCCTACGAGCAGTACTTC.

This clonotype has more than one count but fewer than ten. This chain links TRBV29-1 with TRBJ1-4; a weak D match, TRBD1 (6 bases). Germline CDR1 SQVTM, CDR2 ANQGSEA. V shed 7 bases and J shed 8 bases, with 11 bases lying between them. The CDR3 has 11 residues. CDR3 loop: CSGAGEEKLFF. CDR3 DNA: TGCAGCGGGGCAGGGGAAGAAAAACTGTTTTTT.

This clonotype was detected only a few times. The J gene is TRBJ2-1, the V gene TRBV5-1, with 7 bases that match TRBD1. Trimming took 0 bases from V and 2 from J; bases not matched to a gene: 5. The germline CDR1 and CDR2 sequences are SGHRS and YFSETQ. This CDR3 contains 16 residues. The DNA for the CDR3 is TGCGCCAGCAGCTTGGGAGTCAGGGGGACCTACAATGAGCAGTTCTTC. It specifies CASSLGVRGTYNEQFF.

This sequence joins TRBV18 and TRBJ2-3; 10 nucleotides line up with TRBD2. V gave up 8 bases and J gave up 5 bases; unmatched junction bases: 13. Germline lookup yields CDR1 KGHSH and CDR2 LQKENI. This CDR3 spans 16 amino acids. This chain's CDR3 is CASKKRVQREGDTQYF. The CDR3 region has the DNA TGTGCCAGCAAGAAGAGGGTCCAGCGGGAGGGAGATACGCAGTATTTT.

This clonotype appeared a few times. The rearrangement uses TRBV6-4 and TRBJ2-3; D ambiguous. CDR1 MRHNA and CDR2 SNTAGT come from the germline V gene. V was trimmed by 0 bases and J by 2 bases, leaving 3 bases between them. The CDR3 runs 13 residues. The CDR3 loop is CASSDSITDTQYF. Here the CDR3 DNA reads TGTGCCAGCAGTGACTCGATCACAGATACGCAGTATTTT.

The chain has TRBV9 and TRBJ2-3; D might be TRBD1 or TRBD2, each matching 5 bases. The V end was cut by 0 bases, the J end by 3 bases, with 11 bases between. The CDR3 contains 15 residues. CDR1 and CDR2 (germline): SGDLS, YYNGEE. Here the CDR3 reads CASSVVVGVTDTQYF. The CDR3 nucleotides read TGTGCCAGCAGCGTAGTAGTGGGGGTAACAGATACGCAGTATTTT.

On this clonotype itself: A read error may be the cause here, since a much bigger clone is one base away. The CDR3 loop is CASSQILGQGATDTQYF. As DNA, the CDR3 is TGCGCCAGCAGCCAAATCTTAGGACAGGGGGCCACAGATACGCAGTATTTT. This chain links TRBV4-1 with TRBJ2-3; TRBD1 aligns across 11 bases. V was pared by 2 bases and J by 2 bases, with 6 bases of the junction left unmatched. The CDR3 consists of 17 residues. The germline V gene encodes CDR1 MGHRA and CDR2 YSYEKL.

The sample holds a few counts of this clonotype. This chain connects TRBV5-6 to TRBJ2-7; D possibly corresponds to TRBD1 (7 bases). The CDR3 runs to 15 residues. Germline CDR1 and CDR2: SGHDT and YYEEEE. Trimming removed 2 bases at V and 0 bases at J, with 12 bases between. CDR3 nucleotides: TGTGCCAGCAGCTTTCGGGGGACAGTCTCCTACGAGCAGTACTTC. Amino acid sequence: CASSFRGTVSYEQYF. Full variable domain (missing parts from reference TRBV5-6 and TRBJ2-7): DAGVTQSPTHLIKTRGQQVTLRCSPKSGHDTVSWYQQALGQGPQFIFQYYEEEERQRGNFPDRFSGHQFPNYSSELNVNALLLGDSALYLCASSFRGTVSYEQYFGPGTRLTVT.

This clonotype has more than one count but fewer than ten. This chain uses TRBV4-1 with TRBJ2-5; TRBD1 is a possible D gene (7 bases). V was trimmed by 0 bases and J by 7 bases, leaving 12 bases between them. Germline lookup yields CDR1 MGHRA and CDR2 YSYEKL. The CDR3 runs 14 residues. This CDR3 reads CASSQEHRGGTQYF. For the CDR3, the DNA is TGCGCCAGCAGCCAAGAGCACAGGGGAGGGACCCAGTACTTC.

The V call is TRBV9, the J call TRBJ2-1, with 9 bases matching TRBD1. The trim removed 4 bases at V and 2 bases at J, leaving 7 bases unmatched. The CDR3 sequence is 16 residues long. Germline-derived CDR1 and CDR2 are SGDLS and YYNGEE. CDR3 DNA: TGTGCCAGCAGCAACCCGGACAGGGGTACCTACAATGAGCAGTTCTTC. Protein product: CASSNPDRGTYNEQFF.

This clonotype has just a few counts. The rearrangement uses TRBV5-1 and TRBJ2-1; either TRBD1 or TRBD2 may supply D (5 bases each). Trimming removed 9 bases at V and 6 bases at J, with 16 bases between. The CDR3 consists of 13 residues. Germline assignment: CDR1 SGHRS and CDR2 YFSETQ. The CDR3 nucleotides read TGCGCCACCGGATCCGGGACCACCAATGAGCAGTTCTTC. Amino acids: CATGSGTTNEQFF.

The chain is built from TRBV11-2 and TRBJ2-3; D remains ambiguous. Germline CDR1 is SGHAT and CDR2 is FQNNGV. Trimming cost V 3 bases and J 6 bases, with 10 bases left between them. This CDR3 is 13 amino acids long. CDR3 in DNA: TGTGCCAGCAGCTTCTCTCAGGTGGATACGCAGTATTTT. It codes for CASSFSQVDTQYF.

This clonotype was observed many times. J is TRBJ1-3 and V is TRBV12-3 or TRBV12-4, with D unresolved. Trimming removed 5 bases at V and 0 bases at J, with 8 bases between. The length of the CDR3 is 14 residues. The CDR3 region is CASSTQSSGNTIYF. The CDR3 bases are TGTGCCAGCAGTACCCAGTCCTCTGGAAACACCATATATTTT.

The chain combines TRBV18 with TRBJ2-3; tentatively, D is TRBD1 (7 bases). V gave up 1 base and J gave up 5 bases, with 13 bases separating them. Germline V gives CDR1 KGHSH, CDR2 LQKENI. This CDR3 region has 15 residues. Here the CDR3 reads CASSPLEGAIDTQYF. The CDR3, as DNA: TGTGCCAGCTCACCACTGGAGGGGGCCATAGATACGCAGTATTTT.

The chain links TRBV10-3 to TRBJ2-1, with D perhaps TRBD1 or TRBD2 (5 bases each). Trimming took 6 bases from V and 3 from J, leaving 33 bases between them. Germline-derived CDR1 and CDR2 are ENHRY and SYGVKD. This CDR3 comprises 21 residues. The CDR3 region is CAISTSSSVLFGAVDYNEQFF. CDR3 coding DNA: TGTGCCATCAGCACTTCTAGTTCTGTTCTGTTCGGGGCGGTCGACTACAATGAGCAGTTCTTC.

The CDR3 is CASTRQGAPNTEAFF. In DNA form, the CDR3 reads TGTGCCAGCACCCGACAGGGGGCCCCGAACACTGAAGCTTTCTTT. The chain combines TRBV12-3 or TRBV12-4 with TRBJ1-1; 10 nucleotides align to TRBD1. V was pared by 7 bases and J by 1 base, with 6 bases of the junction left unmatched. The CDR3 contains 15 residues.

This clonotype was seen many times. The chain carries TRBV4-1 and TRBJ2-7; 7 nucleotides match TRBD1. J gave up 4 bases and V 1 base, and 13 bases lay outside the gene matches. Germline assignment: CDR1 MGHRA and CDR2 YSYEKL. There are 17 residues in the CDR3. The CDR3 region has the DNA TGCGCCAGCAGCCAAGTAGTGGAAAACAGGGGCCGATACGAGCAGTACGTC. Protein sequence: CASSQVVENRGRYEQYV.

In its sample, this clonotype was seen a few times. This sequence joins TRBV20-1 and TRBJ2-4; 8 bases are a match to TRBD2. CDR1 is DFQATT and CDR2 is SNEGSKA in the germline V gene (reference sequence). V was clipped by 1 base and J by 0 bases; unmatched bases: 8. There are 17 residues in the CDR3. CDR3 nucleotides: TGCAGTGCTAGAGTCGGGAGGGGTCCCTTAGCCAAAAACATTCAGTACTTC. Translation: CSARVGRGPLAKNIQYF.

J is TRBJ2-5 and V is TRBV2, with 7 bases aligning to TRBD1. The germline V gene encodes CDR1 SNHLY and CDR2 FYNNEI. V shed 3 bases and J 5 bases; nucleotides not matched to a gene: 9. There are 15 residues in the CDR3. CDR3 in amino acids: CASSDLGTEVETQYF. CDR3 nucleotide sequence: TGTGCCAGCAGTGATCTTGGGACAGAGGTGGAGACCCAGTACTTC.

This chain's CDR3 is CASSYSSGRTTGELFF. The CDR3 DNA reads as TGTGCCAGCAGTTACTCCAGCGGGAGGACCACCGGGGAGCTGTTTTTT. The J gene is TRBJ2-2, the V gene TRBV6-5, with 9 bases fitting TRBD2. CDR1 and CDR2 (germline): MNHEY, SVGAGI. The ends lost 0 bases at V and 4 bases at J; junction bases unmatched: 3. The CDR3 consists of 16 residues.

This chain joins TRBV14 and TRBJ1-2; D may be TRBD1 (6 bases). The V gene's germline CDR1 is SGHDN and CDR2 FVKESK. V lost 0 bases and J lost 5, with 16 bases in between. The CDR3 has 16 residues. The CDR3 loop is CASSQDRQDILYGYTF. DNA for the CDR3: TGTGCCAGCAGCCAAGACCGACAGGATATACTGTATGGCTACACCTTC.

At least ten counts were recorded for this clonotype. The rearrangement uses TRBV7-4 and TRBJ2-2; TRBD1 matches at 7 bases. Germline CDR1 and CDR2: SGHVT and SQSDAQ. Unmatched junction bases numbered 6, after V lost 1 base and J lost 4 bases. The CDR3 spans 16 residues. This CDR3 reads CASSLGDRPITGELFF. For the CDR3, the DNA is TGTGCCAGCAGCTTAGGGGACAGACCTATCACCGGGGAGCTGTTTTTT.

This clonotype was seen at least ten times. The rearrangement links TRBV12-3 or TRBV12-4 to TRBJ2-3; possibly TRBD1 or TRBD2 for D (5 bases each). The CDR3 totals 13 residues. Trimming cost V 6 bases and J 2 bases, with 9 bases left between them. CDR3 residues: CASRGTVTDTQYF. In DNA form, the CDR3 reads TGTGCCAGCAGGGGGACGGTCACAGATACGCAGTATTTT.

This clonotype was seen many times. A junction boundary mismatches the germline segment, possibly from a read error. The rearrangement joins TRBV5-1 to TRBJ2-2; tentative D call: TRBD2 (6 bases). In germline, CDR1 is SGHRS, CDR2 YFSETQ. The CDR3 length is 15 residues. The CDR3 is CASSLSGTNTGELFF. As DNA, the CDR3 is TGTGCCAGCAGCCTTAGCGGAACGAACACCGGGGAGCTGTTTTTT.